The clone carrying this T cell receptor (beta chain) was seen only a few times. Antigen specificity is unknown. The data are from a study of beta chain features in type 1 diabetes. In total, each donor contributed a single heparinised blood draw that averaged about 100 mL. General study findings and limits: The question left open here concerned HLA type influencing TCRB rearrangement. cDNA sequencing could over-represent cells with high TCR expression.

Germline CDR1 is GTSNPN and CDR2 is SVGIG (reference sequence). The CDR3 loop spans 15 amino acids. Trimming took 1 base from V and 3 from J; bases not matched to a gene: 7. cDNA synthesis used the whole RNA isolate, giving expressed TCRB sequences. Naive, central memory and regulatory T cell samples averaged roughly 3.7 million immunoSEQ reads each. Produced via immunoSEQ multiplex PCR; TCRdb's table is partial and in-frame only. The sample holds about 210,000 clones; about a tenth are singletons and the top ten take 1% to 1.5%. Sequenced sample: central memory CD4+ T cells from blood. This sequence originates from a young man in good health. V usage is TRBV30 and J usage is TRBJ2-7; 9 bases are shared with TRBD1. In DNA, the CDR3 is TGTGCCTGGAGTGGGCTCGGGACAGGGAACTACGAGCAGTACTTC. This codes for CAWSGLGTGNYEQYF. The full variable domain, completed using reference TRBV30 and TRBJ2-7, is SQTIHQWPATLVQPVGSPLSLECTVEGTSNPNLYWYRQAAGRGLQLLFYSVGIGQISSEVPQNLSASRPQDRQFILSSKKLLLSDSGFYLCAWSGLGTGNYEQYFGPGTRLTVT.